This T cell receptor beta chain stems from a study of shared clonotypes between healthy human individuals. The test was conducted at deep level. Libraries were prepared by immunoSEQ multiplex PCR; TCRdb keeps only in-frame clonotypes and omits some of them. This sample has about 2.1 million clones, with about 92% found just once. The germline V gene encodes CDR1 MNHEY and CDR2 SMNVEV (reference sequence). V dropped 7 bases and J dropped 9 bases, with 25 bases sitting between them. CDR3 size: 16 residues. Naive CD8 cells lacked CD45RO, underwent positive selection for CCR7 and left out terminally differentiated effector memory CD45RA+ cells. Overall study findings and caveats: Generation probabilities were higher for clonotypes shared across all four sorted-subset donors than for unshared ones.

With regard to this clone: Its antigen is still unknown.

What was sequenced was naive CD8+ T cells from PBMCs. The V gene is TRBV27, the J gene TRBJ1-5, with D maybe TRBD1 (6 bases). This sequence originates from a man aged 18 to 35 in good health. Some clones in this sample may be carry-over from other donors' samples. This CDR3 is CASTPSGGDIPMPQHF. CDR3 nucleotides: TGTGCCAGCACACCCTCGGGCGGGGACATCCCTATGCCCCAGCATTTT.